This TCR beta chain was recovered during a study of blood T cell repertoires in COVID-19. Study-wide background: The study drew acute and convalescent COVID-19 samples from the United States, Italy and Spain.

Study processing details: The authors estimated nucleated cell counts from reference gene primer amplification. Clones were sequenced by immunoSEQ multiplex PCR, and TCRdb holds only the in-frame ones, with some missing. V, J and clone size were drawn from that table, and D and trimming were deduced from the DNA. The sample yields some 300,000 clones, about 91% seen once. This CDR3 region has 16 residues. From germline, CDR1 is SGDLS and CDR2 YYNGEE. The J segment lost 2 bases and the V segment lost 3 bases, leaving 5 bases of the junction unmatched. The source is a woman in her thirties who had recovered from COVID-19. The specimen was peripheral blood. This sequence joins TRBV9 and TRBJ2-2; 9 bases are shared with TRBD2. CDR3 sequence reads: CASSASGGTNTGELFF. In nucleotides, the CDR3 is TGTGCCAGCAGCGCCAGCGGGGGGACAAACACCGGGGAGCTGTTTTTT. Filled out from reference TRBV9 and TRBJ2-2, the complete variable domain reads DSGVTQTPKHLITATGQRVTLRCSPRSGDLSVYWYQQSLDQGLQFLIQYYNGEERAKGNILERFSAQQFPDLHSELNLSSLELGDSALYFCASSASGGTNTGELFFGEGSRLTVL.